This T cell receptor (beta chain) was captured in a study of radiotherapy plus CTLA-4 blockade in lung cancer. Study in general: For roughly 19% of patients, objective responses occurred, and 30% to 35% had disease control. Notes on the study in general: Interferon-beta and early blood T cell clone dynamics reportedly predicted response best. Subsequent to radiotherapy plus ipilimumab, tumor-derived TCR clones underwent expansion in blood.

Profiling relied on immunoSEQ multiplex PCR, and the TCRdb table lists in-frame clones only, not all of them. The sample lists about 49,000 clones; about 88% were seen once. Chemo-refractory metastatic non-small-cell lung cancer patients were treated with focal radiation plus CTLA-4 blockade with ipilimumab. Regarding this clone: The antigen remains undetermined.

The sequence derives from a human donor with non-small cell lung cancer whose response to radiotherapy plus ipilimumab could not be evaluated. Material: peripheral blood, obtained from a patient treated with radiotherapy plus ipilimumab.

The CDR3 nucleotides read TGTGCCAGCAGCGGCTCTGCGTCGAGTGAGCAGTTCTTC. The encoded protein is CASSGSASSEQFF. The chain recombines TRBV9 with TRBJ2-1; D not resolved. V was trimmed by 3 bases and J by 9 bases, leaving 13 bases between them. Germline-derived CDR1 and CDR2 are SGDLS and YYNGEE. This CDR3 has 13 residues.